This T cell receptor (beta chain) was recorded in a study of OX40 agonist ivuxolimab in advanced cancers. Across the study: The patients got ivuxolimab, which is an agonistic anti-OX40 (CD134) antibody. Study-wide points: Some of the nonresponding patients also showed low levels of normalized T-cell clonal expansion.

The CDR3 extends over 17 amino acids. Trimming pared 1 base from V and 1 base from J, leaving 15 bases between. Germline V gene lookup returns CDR1 LGHNA and CDR2 YSLEER. The protocol was immunoSEQ multiplex PCR, while the TCRdb copy is restricted to in-frame clones and leaves out a portion. The data contain approximately 71,000 clones, around 94% of them singletons. Autoimmune disease history or systemic immunosuppression was exclusionary. A remark on this clone: The antigen remains unidentified.

This material consisted of CD4+ or CD8+ T cells sorted from blood, taken in a trial of the OX40 agonist ivuxolimab. The source is an adult with an advanced solid tumor such as melanoma, head and neck, liver or kidney cancer. The chain couples TRBV4-3 to TRBJ2-3, with D perhaps matching TRBD2 (5 bases). The CDR3 protein is CASSQANTRFGTDTQYF. The CDR3 DNA is TGCGCCAGCAGCCAAGCGAACACTAGATTCGGCACAGATACGCAGTATTTT.